This section outlines one T cell receptor (beta chain) sequence together with its context. The V gene lost 3 bases and the J gene lost 4 bases, with 10 bases spanning the gap. The CDR3 runs 13 residues. The germline CDR1 and CDR2 sequences are MNHEY and SMNVEV (reference sequence). This sample was taken from a study of T cell responses to AZD1222 COVID-19 vaccine. Profiling relied on immunoSEQ multiplex PCR, and the TCRdb table lists in-frame clones only, not all of them. The sample has some 200,000 clones, more than 90% seen once; the top ten hold about 3.6%. The clonotype comes from an adult who received the MenACWY meningococcal vaccine as a control. The chain uses TRBV27 and TRBJ2-7, with TRBD1 as a possible D gene (6 bases). This specimen consisted of peripheral blood, obtained 28 days after the second dose of the MenACWY control vaccine. CDR3 DNA: TGTGCCAGCAGTTTCGGACAGAGGTACGAGCAGTACTTC. This codes for CASSFGQRYEQYF.